The sequence of this TCR beta chain was determined in a study of blood T cell repertoires in COVID-19. The protocol was immunoSEQ multiplex PCR, while the TCRdb copy is restricted to in-frame clones and leaves out a portion. Counted here are about 160,000 clones, over 75% occurring once; the ten biggest clones make up about 6.3%. Trimming took off 0 bases at V and 1 base at J, with 12 bases between the two ends. The germline CDR1 and CDR2 sequences are LNHNV and YYDKDF (reference sequence). There are 16 residues in the CDR3. Everyone who took part was about 18 to 90 years old, and they came from some 23 US areas. All recovered Cohort 3 donors got two negative PCRs, got clearance, or saw symptom resolution.

This chain uses TRBV15 with TRBJ1-1; perhaps TRBD1 as D (6 bases). Sequenced: PBMCs or T cells enriched from blood (not recorded which). The clonotype comes from a woman aged 45-65 years who had recovered from COVID-19. The CDR3, as DNA: TGTGCCACCAGCAGAGATCGGACAGCTGGGAACACTGAAGCTTTCTTT. Amino acid sequence: CATSRDRTAGNTEAFF.